The source of this T cell receptor beta chain is a study of post-analysis software for immune sequencing data. The V and J ends lost 0 bases and 0 bases respectively, with 15 bases between them. Germline V gene sequence: CDR1 MDHEN, CDR2 SYDVKM. The CDR3 runs 18 residues. Researchers reported that TCR beta cDNA libraries carried unique molecular identifiers. TCRdb re-analysed the PCR reads in MiXCR, keeping a single row per CDR3 protein. This sample yields around 710,000 distinct CDR3 sequences, of which 46% are seen a single time; approximately 5% belongs to the top ten. Study outcomes and limitations: Elevated frequency relative to controls characterized about 5 TRBV segments in patients, TRBV5-6, TRBV5-1 and TRBV20-1 among them. Same-batch samples co-clustered strongly by F measure.

This clonotype was seen a handful of times. Its antigen is unknown. Material: blood. The rearrangement uses TRBV28 and TRBJ1-5; D possibly corresponds to TRBD1 (5 bases). This receptor was obtained from a girl aged 5-17 years with multiple sclerosis. In DNA, the CDR3 is TGTGCCAGCAGTTTATGGCAGACAGCCTTCTATAGCAATCAGCCCCAGCATTTT. This gives the protein CASSLWQTAFYSNQPQHF.